This note documents a single TCR beta chain sequence. Its antigen remains unidentified. These data are taken from a study of OX40 agonist ivuxolimab in advanced cancers. Background on the study: A male proportion of 82.7% was recorded, with mean age around 60 years and range roughly 23 to 79.

Here immunoSEQ multiplex PCR was the method, and the copy in TCRdb shows in-frame clones only, minus some. Among just over 50,000 clones, about 80% were seen once, and the ten largest hold around 2%. V gave up 0 bases and J gave up 3 bases, with 15 bases separating them. Germline values: CDR1 SGHRS, CDR2 YFSETQ. The CDR3 runs 16 residues. Study findings and constraints: At 0.1 to 3.0 mg/kg and by week 6, clonal expansion occurred in CD4+ and CD8+ blood T cells.

The chain combines TRBV5-1 with TRBJ2-5; the D gene is possibly TRBD2 (6 bases). The specimen comprised CD4+ or CD8+ T cells sorted from blood, sampled in a trial of the OX40 agonist ivuxolimab. This TCR was recovered from an adult with an advanced solid tumor such as melanoma, head and neck, liver or kidney cancer. The CDR3 DNA sequence: TGCGCCAGCAGCTTGGGACCAGCGGGCGTCAAAGAGACCCAGTACTTC. Encoded protein: CASSLGPAGVKETQYF.